The clone carrying this T cell receptor beta chain was detected only a few times. The target antigen is unknown. This CDR3 has 17 amino acids. Unmatched junction bases numbered 14, after V lost 8 bases and J lost 4 bases. CDR1 and CDR2 (germline): SNHLY, FYNNEI. This record comes from a study of cytomegalovirus exposure and HLA in healthy donors. General study results and limits: Most of the TCR beta V segments (in an earlier analysis) were productive either about 87% or about 30% of the time.

Primers for the PCR totalled 60 Vbeta and 13 Jbeta. TCRdb's table, derived via immunoSEQ multiplex PCR, lists solely in-frame clones and lacks some. Of approximately 90,000 clones in the sample, about 80% were seen once. The rearrangement joins TRBV2 to TRBJ2-3, with TRBD2 matching 11 bases. The sequenced sample consisted of PBMCs. The receptor's source is a male donor in good health and CMV-seronegative. This CDR3 reads CASSRGATSGGADTQYF. As DNA, the CDR3 is TGTGCCAGCTCCCGGGGGGCTACTAGCGGGGGTGCAGATACGCAGTATTTT.